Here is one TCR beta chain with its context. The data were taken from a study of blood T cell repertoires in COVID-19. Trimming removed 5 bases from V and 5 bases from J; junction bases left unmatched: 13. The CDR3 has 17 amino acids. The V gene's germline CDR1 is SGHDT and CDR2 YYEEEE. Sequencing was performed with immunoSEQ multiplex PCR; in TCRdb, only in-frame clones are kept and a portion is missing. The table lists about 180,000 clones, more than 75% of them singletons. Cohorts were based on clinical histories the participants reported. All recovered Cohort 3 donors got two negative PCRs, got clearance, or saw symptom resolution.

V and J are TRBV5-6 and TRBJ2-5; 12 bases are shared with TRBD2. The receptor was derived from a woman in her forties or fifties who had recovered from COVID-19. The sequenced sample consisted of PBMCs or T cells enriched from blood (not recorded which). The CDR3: CASSKLAGGPTDETQYF. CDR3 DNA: TGTGCCAGCAGTAAACTAGCGGGAGGCCCCACGGACGAGACCCAGTACTTC.